The rows below give T cell receptor beta chains drawn from one sample of a study of OX40 agonist ivuxolimab in advanced cancers. The method was immunoSEQ multiplex PCR; TCRdb's version includes in-frame clones alone and lacks a portion of them. The data contain some 66,000 clones, about 88% of them seen just once; the ten biggest clones take up approximately 0.27%. The source material was CD4+ or CD8+ T cells sorted from blood, sampled in a trial of the OX40 agonist ivuxolimab. Every receptor here comes from an adult with an advanced solid tumor such as melanoma, head and neck, liver or kidney cancer. CDR3s include the opening cysteine and the closing phenylalanine or tryptophan. The size entry is marked missing in some rows and otherwise reads once, few, many or a size class.

V,size,CDR3
TRBV5-1,NA,CASSQEVRRRSYEQYF
TRBV5-5,few,CASVQRRLAGGGSYNEQFF
TRBV18,once,CASSGLASSSYEQYF
TRBV21-1,few,CASSRREGQFNQPQHF
TRBV5-4,NA,CASSLPSGGRAVQFF
TRBV6-5,once,CASSARASSYEQYF
TRBV19,NA,CASSAGLATDTQYF
TRBV7-9,NA,CASSLGHYYEQYF
TRBV6-6,NA,CASSYVGGTEAFF
TRBV2,once,CASSEAGGNYGYTF
TRBV6-4,NA,CASSAQGGNTEAFF
TRBV10-1,few,CASRQQRNTEAFF
TRBV7-2,NA,CASSSRVAGAQEQYF
TRBV7-2,NA,CASSLTGFRGYTF
TRBV29-1,NA,CSATREGAMSYNEQFF
TRBV6-1,NA,CASSEAGTGAGELFF
TRBV7-9,NA,CASSPGQGKSYEQYF
TRBV6-5,NA,CASSVLRKGNTEAFF
TRBV7-9,NA,CASSPPFRPETQYF
TRBV7-9,NA,CASSTRGAGRAFF
TRBV5-1,NA,CASSPRQQNTEAFF
TRBV4-1,NA,CASSPFTGVTNYGYTF
TRBV5-8,NA,CASSLPVGDSSEQYF
TRBV5-4,NA,CASSRRLAGVTDTQYF
TRBV6-1,once,CASSDTRGSTEAFF
TRBV4-1,NA,CASSRGGVTLFGNTIYF
TRBV12-5,NA,CASGDYEQYF
TRBV19,NA,CASSIRLAGAGNEQFF
TRBV2,NA,CASRRLAENTGELFF
TRBV27,once,CASSLWGLAGARSTGELFF
TRBV5-1,NA,CASSAGTGNDEQYF
TRBV11-2,NA,CASSFGGAGNTIYF
TRBV5-1,NA,CASSDWTEAFF
TRBV28,NA,CASSLSLGLGSSYNEQFF
TRBV7-6,NA,CASSATASGSFYEQYF